The T cell receptor beta chain under discussion was sequenced for a study of identical twins. Via MiXCR, TCRdb re-called the 5' RACE reads, giving one row per CDR3 protein. Among 600,000 to 700,000 distinct CDR3 sequences, approximately 21% were seen once, and the ten largest hold 4.3%. In its sample, this clonotype was seen a few times. Healthy Caucasians, and only they, were the donors. Per germline, CDR1 SGHRS and CDR2 YFSETQ. The V gene lost 1 base and the J gene lost 5 bases, with 12 bases spanning the gap. The CDR3 extends over 14 amino acids. The data also belong to a second study, concerning T cells expressing NK-cell markers. This second report adds: For a few donors, these clonotypes were likewise the leading ones in the CD3+CD56-NKG2C+ fraction.

Specimen: PBMCs. The TCR comes from a woman aged 18-30 years in good health. The chain combines TRBV5-1 with TRBJ1-1; D gene uncertain. This chain's CDR3 is CASSLNGAETEAFF. CDR3 bases: TGCGCCAGCAGCTTGAACGGAGCGGAGACTGAAGCTTTCTTT.